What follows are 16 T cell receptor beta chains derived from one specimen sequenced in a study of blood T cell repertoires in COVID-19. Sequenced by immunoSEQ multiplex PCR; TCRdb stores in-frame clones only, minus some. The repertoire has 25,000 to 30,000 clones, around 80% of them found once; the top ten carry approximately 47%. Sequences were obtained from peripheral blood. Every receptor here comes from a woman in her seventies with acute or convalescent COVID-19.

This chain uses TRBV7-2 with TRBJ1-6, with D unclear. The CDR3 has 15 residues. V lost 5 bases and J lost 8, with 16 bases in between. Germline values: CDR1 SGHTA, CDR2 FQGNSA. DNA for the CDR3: TGTGCCAGCAGCCCTAGGGAGTCTCGGGATTCACCCCTCCACTTT. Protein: CASSPRESRDSPLHF.

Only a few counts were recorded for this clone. DNA for the CDR3: TGTGCCTGGAGCTTACAGGGGATGGGCACAGATACGCAGTATTTT. Protein product: CAWSLQGMGTDTQYF. The chain couples TRBV30 to TRBJ2-3; TRBD1 aligns across 7 bases. Trimming cost V 3 bases and J 1 base; bases outside gene matches: 7. This CDR3 is built from 15 residues. Per germline, CDR1 GTSNPN and CDR2 SVGIG (reference sequence).

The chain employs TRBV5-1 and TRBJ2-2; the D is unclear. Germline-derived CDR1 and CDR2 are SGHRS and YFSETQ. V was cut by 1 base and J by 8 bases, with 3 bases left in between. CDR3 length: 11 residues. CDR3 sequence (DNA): TGCGCCAGCAGCTTGCTTGGGGAGCTGTTTTTT. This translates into CASSLLGELFF.

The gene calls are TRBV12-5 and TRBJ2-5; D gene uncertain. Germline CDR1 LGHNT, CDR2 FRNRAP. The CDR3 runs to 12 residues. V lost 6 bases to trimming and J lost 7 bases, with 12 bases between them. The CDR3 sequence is CASGNRPGTQYF. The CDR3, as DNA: TGTGCTAGTGGGAACAGACCCGGGACCCAGTACTTC.

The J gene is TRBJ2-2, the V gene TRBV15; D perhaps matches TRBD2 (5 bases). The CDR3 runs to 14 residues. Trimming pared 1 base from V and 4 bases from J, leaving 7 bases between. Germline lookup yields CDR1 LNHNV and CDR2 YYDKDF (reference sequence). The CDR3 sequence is CATSRGLTTGELFF. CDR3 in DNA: TGTGCCACCAGCAGAGGACTAACCACCGGGGAGCTGTTTTTT.

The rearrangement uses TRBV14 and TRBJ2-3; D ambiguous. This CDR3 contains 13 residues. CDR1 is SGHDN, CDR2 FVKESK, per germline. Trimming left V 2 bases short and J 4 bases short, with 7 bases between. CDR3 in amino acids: CASSQSRADTQYF. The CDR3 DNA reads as TGTGCCAGCAGCCAATCCCGGGCAGATACGCAGTATTTT.

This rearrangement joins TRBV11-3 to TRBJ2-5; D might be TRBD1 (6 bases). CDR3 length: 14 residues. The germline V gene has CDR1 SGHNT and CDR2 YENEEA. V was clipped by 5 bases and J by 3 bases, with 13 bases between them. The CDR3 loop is CASSPGQSEETQYF. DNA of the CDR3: TGTGCCAGCAGCCCAGGACAGTCCGAAGAGACCCAGTACTTC.

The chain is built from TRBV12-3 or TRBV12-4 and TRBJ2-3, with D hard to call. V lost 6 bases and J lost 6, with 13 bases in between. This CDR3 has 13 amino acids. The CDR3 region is CASRIGGRDTQYF. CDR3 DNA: TGTGCCAGCAGGATCGGCGGCCGGGATACGCAGTATTTT.

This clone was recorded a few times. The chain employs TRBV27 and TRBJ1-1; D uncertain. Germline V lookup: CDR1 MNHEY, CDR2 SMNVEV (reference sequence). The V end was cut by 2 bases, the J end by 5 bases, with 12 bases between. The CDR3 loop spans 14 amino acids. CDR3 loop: CASSLQVDGTEAFF. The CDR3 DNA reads TGTGCCAGCAGTTTACAGGTGGATGGGACTGAAGCTTTCTTT.

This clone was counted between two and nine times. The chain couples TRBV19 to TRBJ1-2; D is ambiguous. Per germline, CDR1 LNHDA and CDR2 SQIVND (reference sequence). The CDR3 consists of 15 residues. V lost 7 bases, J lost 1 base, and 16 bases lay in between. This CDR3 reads CASNSRWADNYGYTF. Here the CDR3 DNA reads TGTGCCAGTAATTCTCGGTGGGCCGATAACTATGGCTACACCTTC. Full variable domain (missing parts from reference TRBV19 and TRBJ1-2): DGGITQSPKYLFRKEGQNVTLSCEQNLNHDAMYWYRQDPGQGLRLIYYSQIVNDFQKGDIAEGYSVSREKKESFPLTVTSAQKNPTAFYLCASNSRWADNYGYTFGSGTRLTVV.

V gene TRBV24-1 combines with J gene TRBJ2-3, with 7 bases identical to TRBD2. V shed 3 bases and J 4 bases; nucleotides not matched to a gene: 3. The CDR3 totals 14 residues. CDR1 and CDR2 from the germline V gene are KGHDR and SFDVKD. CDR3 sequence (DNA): TGTGCCACCAGTGATGTGGGGAGGGCAGATACGCAGTATTTT. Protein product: CATSDVGRADTQYF.

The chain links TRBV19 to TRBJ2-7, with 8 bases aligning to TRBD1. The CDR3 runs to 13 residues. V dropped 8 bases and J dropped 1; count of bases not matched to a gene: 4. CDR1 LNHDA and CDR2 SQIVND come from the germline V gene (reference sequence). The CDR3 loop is CASARQGSYEQYF. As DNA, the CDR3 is TGTGCCAGTGCTCGACAGGGGTCCTACGAGCAGTACTTC.

The CDR3 DNA follows: TGTGCCAGCAGTTTTAAATCGGCGGGGAGCACCGGGGAGCTGTTTTTT. Protein sequence: CASSFKSAGSTGELFF. The rearrangement links TRBV28 to TRBJ2-2; possible D gene TRBD2, 6 bases. V lost 3 bases and J 4 bases, leaving 15 bases between the germline ends. Looked up from germline, CDR1 is MDHEN and CDR2 is SYDVKM. This CDR3 contains 16 residues.

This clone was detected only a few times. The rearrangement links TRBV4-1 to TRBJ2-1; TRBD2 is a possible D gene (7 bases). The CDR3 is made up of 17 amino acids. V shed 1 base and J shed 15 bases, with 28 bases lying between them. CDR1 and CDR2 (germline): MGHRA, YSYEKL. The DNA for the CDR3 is TGCGCCAGCAGCCAAGTCCGCGGTGGGCGGGAGCAGGGGCAACGGTTCTTC. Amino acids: CASSQVRGGREQGQRFF.

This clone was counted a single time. CDR3 residues: CASSSLAGSQYEQYF. The CDR3 DNA is TGTGCCAGCAGCTCCCTAGCGGGTTCTCAGTACGAGCAGTACTTC. The J gene is TRBJ2-7, the V gene TRBV13; 8 positions match TRBD2. In germline, CDR1 is PRHDT, CDR2 FYEKMQ (reference sequence). The length of the CDR3 is 15 residues. J gave up 4 bases and V 4 bases, and 9 bases lay outside the gene matches.

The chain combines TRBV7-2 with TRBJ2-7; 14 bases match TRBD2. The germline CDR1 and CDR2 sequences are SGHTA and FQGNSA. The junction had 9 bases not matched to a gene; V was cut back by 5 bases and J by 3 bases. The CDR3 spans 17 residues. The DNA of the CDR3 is TGTGCCAGCAGCGAGACGGGACTAGCGGGAGCGTTCTACGAGCAGTACTTC. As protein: CASSETGLAGAFYEQYF.